The clone carrying this TCR beta chain was counted ten times or more. These data originate in a study of neurological immune-mediated disorders. Time point here: longitudinal time-point 3. The cDNA was produced through 5'RACE with 10-nucleotide random UMIs. TCRdb fed the 5' RACE reads into MiXCR, producing one record per CDR3 protein. This sample has tens of thousands of distinct CDR3 sequences; roughly 8.4% occur once, and the top ten carry about 1.9%. The ends were cut back, 5 bases at V and 6 bases at J, with 17 bases in the middle. Per the germline V gene, CDR1 is SGHTA and CDR2 is FQGNSA. This CDR3 comprises 15 residues.

The specimen sequenced was PBMCs. V is TRBV7-2 and J is TRBJ2-4; possibly TRBD2 for D (5 bases). This receptor was identified in a woman in her forties in good health. CDR3 coding DNA: TGTGCCAGCAGCGCCGGACTCGGGCTAGGAAACATTCAGTACTTC. It translates to CASSAGLGLGNIQYF. Full variable domain (missing parts from reference TRBV7-2 and TRBJ2-4): GAGVSQSPSNKVTEKGKDVELRCDPISGHTALYWYRQSLGQGLEFLIYFQGNSAPDKSGLPSDRFSAERTGGSVSTLTIQRTQQEDSAVYLCASSAGLGLGNIQYFGAGTRLSVL.